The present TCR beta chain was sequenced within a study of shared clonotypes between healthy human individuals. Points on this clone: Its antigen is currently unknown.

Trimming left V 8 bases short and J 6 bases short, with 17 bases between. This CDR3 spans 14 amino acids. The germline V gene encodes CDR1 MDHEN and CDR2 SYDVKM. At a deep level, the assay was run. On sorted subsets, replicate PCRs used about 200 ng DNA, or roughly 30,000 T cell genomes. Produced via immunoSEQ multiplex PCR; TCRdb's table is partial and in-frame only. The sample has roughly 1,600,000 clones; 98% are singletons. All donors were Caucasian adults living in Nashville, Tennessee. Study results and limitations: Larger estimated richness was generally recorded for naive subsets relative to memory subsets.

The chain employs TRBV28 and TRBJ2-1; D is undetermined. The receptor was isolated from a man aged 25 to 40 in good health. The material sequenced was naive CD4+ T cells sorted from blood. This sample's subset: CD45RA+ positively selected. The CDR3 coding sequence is TGTGCCAGCTTTTCACGACGACCGATCAATGAGCAGTTCTTC. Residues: CASFSRRPINEQFF.